This T cell receptor (beta chain) was sequenced during a study of T cell repertoires in ileal Crohn's disease. Study details: Surgery for a complication: stricturing in around 60%, penetrating in about 40%. M6 samples are neoterminal ileum biopsies from postoperative colonoscopy.

This CDR3 is 10 amino acids long. Germline assignment: CDR1 SQVTM and CDR2 ANQGSEA. With 2 bases removed from V and 4 bases from J, the gap between germline ends came to 2 bases. Sequenced by immunoSEQ multiplex PCR; TCRdb stores in-frame clones only, minus some. The sample yields 9,500 to 15,000 clones, roughly four fifths seen once. On this clone itself: Its target is not known.

Sample time point: neoterminal ileum biopsy at postoperative endoscopy, about 6 months after surgery. General study points: Postoperative endoscopy occurred within one year, median 6.9 months. Sorted CD8 T cells held more high-frequency clones than CD4.

The chain has TRBV29-1 and TRBJ1-1; D ambiguous. Source material: ileal tissue. The receptor was derived from an adult with Crohn's disease. The chain's CDR3 is CSVELTEAFF. The DNA of the CDR3 is TGCAGCGTTGAACTCACTGAAGCTTTCTTT.